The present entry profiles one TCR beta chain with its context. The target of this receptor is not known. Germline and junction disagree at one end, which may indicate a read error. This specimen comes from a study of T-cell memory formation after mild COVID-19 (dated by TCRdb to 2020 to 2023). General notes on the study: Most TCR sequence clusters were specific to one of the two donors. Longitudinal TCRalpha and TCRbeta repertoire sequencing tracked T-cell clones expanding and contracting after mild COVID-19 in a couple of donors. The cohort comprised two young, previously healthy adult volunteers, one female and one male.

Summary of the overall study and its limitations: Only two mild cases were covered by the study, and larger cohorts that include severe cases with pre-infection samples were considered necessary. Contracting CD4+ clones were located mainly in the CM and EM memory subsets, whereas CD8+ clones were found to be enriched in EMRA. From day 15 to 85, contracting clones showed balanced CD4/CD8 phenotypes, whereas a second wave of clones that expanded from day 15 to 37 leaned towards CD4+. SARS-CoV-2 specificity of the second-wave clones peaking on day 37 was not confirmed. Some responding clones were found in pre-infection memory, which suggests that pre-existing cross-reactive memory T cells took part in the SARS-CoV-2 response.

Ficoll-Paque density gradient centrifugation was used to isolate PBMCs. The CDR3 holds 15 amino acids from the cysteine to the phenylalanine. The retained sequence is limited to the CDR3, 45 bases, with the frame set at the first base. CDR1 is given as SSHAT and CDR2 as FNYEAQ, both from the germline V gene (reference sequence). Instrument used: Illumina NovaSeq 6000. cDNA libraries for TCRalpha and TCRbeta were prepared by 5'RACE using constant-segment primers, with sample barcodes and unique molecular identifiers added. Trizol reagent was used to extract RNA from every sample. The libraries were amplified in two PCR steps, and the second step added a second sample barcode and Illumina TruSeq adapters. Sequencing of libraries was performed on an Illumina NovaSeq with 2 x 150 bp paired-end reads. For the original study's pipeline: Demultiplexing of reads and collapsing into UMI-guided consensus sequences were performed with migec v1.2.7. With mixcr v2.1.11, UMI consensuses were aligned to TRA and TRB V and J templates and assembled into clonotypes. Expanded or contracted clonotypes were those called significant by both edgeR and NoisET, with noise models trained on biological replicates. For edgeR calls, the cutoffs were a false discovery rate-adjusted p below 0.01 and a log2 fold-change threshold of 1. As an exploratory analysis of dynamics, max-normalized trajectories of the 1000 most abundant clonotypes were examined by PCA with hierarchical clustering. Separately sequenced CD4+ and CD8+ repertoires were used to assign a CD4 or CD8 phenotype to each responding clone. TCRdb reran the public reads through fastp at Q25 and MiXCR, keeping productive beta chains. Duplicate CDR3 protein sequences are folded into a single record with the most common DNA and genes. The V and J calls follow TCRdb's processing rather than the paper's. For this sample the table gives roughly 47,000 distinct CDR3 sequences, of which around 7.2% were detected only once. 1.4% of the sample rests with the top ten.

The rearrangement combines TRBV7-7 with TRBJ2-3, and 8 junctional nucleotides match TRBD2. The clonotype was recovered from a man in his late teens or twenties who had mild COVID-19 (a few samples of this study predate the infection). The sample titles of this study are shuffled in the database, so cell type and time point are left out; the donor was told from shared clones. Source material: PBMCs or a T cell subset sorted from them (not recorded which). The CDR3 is CASSYAAGGTDTQYF. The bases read TGTGCTAGCAGCTACGCAGCGGGGGGCACAGATACGCAGTATTTT.